These 23 T cell receptor beta chains were all obtained from the same sample, sequenced in a study of T cells in Graves' hyperthyroidism and ophthalmopathy. TCR beta CDR3 sequences were amplified from RNA transcripts. Carried out on the TCR CDR3, a first-round RT-PCR used the HTBI primer set. Via MiXCR, TCRdb re-called the multiplex PCR reads, giving one row per CDR3 protein. The sample carries about 350,000 distinct CDR3 sequences, approximately 18% recorded once. The sequenced material came from blood. These receptors were collected from a woman aged 35 to 49 with Graves' ophthalmopathy.

At least ten counts were recorded for this clonotype. The chain combines TRBV11-2 with TRBJ2-5, with D perhaps matching TRBD2 (5 bases). Trimming removed 2 bases at V and 2 bases at J, with 15 bases between. CDR1 is SGHAT and CDR2 is FQNNGV in the germline V gene. The CDR3 is 16 amino acids. CDR3 in amino acids: CASSLRASRMQETQYF. In DNA form, the CDR3 reads TGTGCCAGCAGCTTAAGGGCTAGCAGAATGCAAGAGACCCAGTACTTC.

This clonotype was observed many times. This chain joins TRBV19 and TRBJ2-7; 7 bases are a match to TRBD2. CDR3 length: 15 residues. The ends lost 4 bases at V and 1 base at J; junction bases unmatched: 7. CDR1 and CDR2 (germline): LNHDA, SQIVND (reference sequence). The CDR3 DNA reads as TGTGCCAGTAGTACTACTAGCGACCCTTCCTACGAGCAGTACTTC. Protein sequence: CASSTTSDPSYEQYF. The full variable domain, with the rest looked up from reference TRBV19 and TRBJ2-7, is DGGITQSPKYLFRKEGQNVTLSCEQNLNHDAMYWYRQDPGQGLRLIYYSQIVNDFQKGDIAEGYSVSREKKESFPLTVTSAQKNPTAFYLCASSTTSDPSYEQYFGPGTRLTVT.

J is TRBJ2-7 and V is TRBV19; D gene unclear. V was shortened by 3 bases and J by 6 bases, with 15 bases between the two germline ends. This CDR3 spans 14 amino acids. Germline loops: CDR1 LNHDA, CDR2 SQIVND (reference sequence). The CDR3 region is CASSMGRNGREQYF. CDR3 in DNA: TGTGCCAGTAGTATGGGTAGAAATGGACGCGAGCAGTACTTC. The full variable domain, completed using reference TRBV19 and TRBJ2-7, is DGGITQSPKYLFRKEGQNVTLSCEQNLNHDAMYWYRQDPGQGLRLIYYSQIVNDFQKGDIAEGYSVSREKKESFPLTVTSAQKNPTAFYLCASSMGRNGREQYFGPGTRLTVT.

This clonotype was counted ten times or more. CDR3 residues: CASSYTREPYTGELFF. CDR3 coding DNA: TGTGCCAGCAGTTATACACGGGAACCCTACACCGGGGAGCTGTTTTTT. The gene calls are TRBV28 and TRBJ2-2; D might be TRBD2 (5 bases). V shed 4 bases and J shed 3 bases, with 15 bases lying between them. From germline, CDR1 is MDHEN and CDR2 SYDVKM. The CDR3 has 16 amino acids.

This clonotype has at least ten counts. For the CDR3, the DNA is TGTGCCAGCAGCGAGGGGGACGGGAGCTCCTACGAGCAGTACTTC. Amino acids: CASSEGDGSSYEQYF. The V gene is TRBV7-8, the J gene TRBJ2-7, with D tentatively TRBD1 or TRBD2 (6 bases each). CDR1 and CDR2 (germline): SGHVS, FQNEAQ. Deletions cut 5 bases from V and 0 bases from J, with 14 bases between. This CDR3 comprises 15 residues.

The table lists this clonotype with many counts. The chain links TRBV7-3 to TRBJ2-1, with 7 bases fitting TRBD2. The germline gives CDR1 SGHTA, CDR2 FQGTGA. There are 15 residues in the CDR3. The V segment lost 1 base and the J segment 4 bases; nucleotides outside the gene matches: 4. CDR3 in DNA: TGTGCCAGCAGCTTAAAACCAGCGGGGTACAATGAGCAGTTCTTC. Translating gives CASSLKPAGYNEQFF.

This clonotype was observed many times. J is TRBJ1-1 and V is TRBV30, with 7 positions matching TRBD1. The CDR3 has 13 amino acids. From germline, CDR1 is GTSNPN and CDR2 SVGIG (reference sequence). After removal of 7 bases from V and 6 bases from J, the junction contained 11 bases not matched to a gene. In DNA, the CDR3 is TGTGCCTCAGAATACAGGGGAATCTCTGAAGCTTTCTTT. This sequence encodes CASEYRGISEAFF.

Comment on this clonotype: This could be a read error, since a much larger clone is one nucleotide away. V gene TRBV6-4 combines with J gene TRBJ1-6; no clear D. The V gene's germline CDR1 is MRHNA and CDR2 SNTAGT. The CDR3 is 14 amino acids. The CDR3 DNA follows: TGTGCCAGCAGGCCGGGATCCTATAATCCACCCCTCCACTTT. Encoded protein: CASRPGSYNPPLHF.

The chain combines TRBV12-3 or TRBV12-4 with TRBJ1-5; possible D gene TRBD1, 5 bases. The CDR3 contains 17 residues. V was pared by 3 bases and J by 1 base, with 16 bases between. The CDR3 DNA reads TGTGCCAGCAGTTTGTCCACGGGACCCCTGAGCAATCAGCCCCAGCATTTT. The encoded protein is CASSLSTGPLSNQPQHF.

The gene calls are TRBV7-6 and TRBJ2-7; 10 bases match TRBD1. This CDR3 is built from 16 residues. The ends lost 5 bases at V and 1 base at J; junction bases unmatched: 8. Germline CDR1 is SGHVS and CDR2 is FNYEAQ. CDR3 amino acids: CASSRFRTGGSYEQYF. The CDR3 nucleotides read TGTGCCAGCAGCCGTTTCCGGACAGGGGGATCCTACGAGCAGTACTTC.

This clonotype was counted at least ten times. This chain uses TRBV9 with TRBJ2-2; 7 bases are a match to TRBD2. The CDR3 is made up of 14 amino acids. Germline loops: CDR1 SGDLS, CDR2 YYNGEE. V dropped 6 bases and J dropped 5; count of bases not matched to a gene: 7. The CDR3 bases are TGTGCCAGCAACATCGGCGGGAGAACCGGGGAGCTGTTTTTT. The encoded protein is CASNIGGRTGELFF.

The chain is built from TRBV30 and TRBJ1-5; 9 bases align to TRBD1. The CDR3 is 15 amino acids. Germline V gene lookup returns CDR1 GTSNPN and CDR2 SVGIG (reference sequence). The ends lost 8 bases at V and 4 bases at J; junction bases unmatched: 12. CDR3: CAGSTGGHLNQPQHF. The DNA for the CDR3 is TGTGCCGGATCGACAGGGGGTCACCTAAATCAGCCCCAGCATTTT.

This clonotype was seen ten or more times. The V and J genes are TRBV19 and TRBJ2-5; 7 bases fit TRBD1. Germline loops: CDR1 LNHDA, CDR2 SQIVND (reference sequence). There are 13 residues in the CDR3. V shed 4 bases and J 4 bases; nucleotides not matched to a gene: 3. Here the CDR3 reads CASSTTGVETQYF. In DNA, the CDR3 is TGTGCCAGTAGTACCACAGGGGTAGAGACCCAGTACTTC. Looking up the rest from reference TRBV19 and TRBJ2-5 gives the full variable domain: DGGITQSPKYLFRKEGQNVTLSCEQNLNHDAMYWYRQDPGQGLRLIYYSQIVNDFQKGDIAEGYSVSREKKESFPLTVTSAQKNPTAFYLCASSTTGVETQYFGPGTRLLVL.

The V and J genes are TRBV27 and TRBJ1-5; tentatively, D is TRBD1 (6 bases). This CDR3 is built from 15 residues. Trimming took off 6 bases at V and 5 bases at J, with 17 bases between the two ends. CDR1 is MNHEY and CDR2 is SMNVEV in the germline V gene (reference sequence). CDR3 nucleotides: TGTGCCAGCAGATCAAACGCAGGGGTGGATCAGCCCCAGCATTTT. The encoded protein is CASRSNAGVDQPQHF.

This clonotype was seen repeatedly, ten times or more. This chain links TRBV6-5 with TRBJ1-1; perhaps TRBD1 as D (5 bases). This CDR3 region has 14 residues. Germline V gene data show CDR1 as MNHEY and CDR2 as SVGAGI. The V gene lost 4 bases and the J gene lost 6 bases, with 15 bases spanning the gap. The CDR3 DNA reads as TGTGCCAGCAGTTTAGACAGTCTGGTCCCTGAAGCTTTCTTT. Amino acids: CASSLDSLVPEAFF.

Many counts were recorded for this clonotype. The chain joins TRBV7-9 to TRBJ2-7, with D perhaps given as TRBD1 or TRBD2 (6 bases each). V lost 5 bases, J lost 2 bases, and 19 bases lay in between. The CDR3 has 16 residues. Germline CDR1 and CDR2: SEHNR and FQNEAQ (reference sequence). As DNA, the CDR3 is TGTGCCAGCAGCCAAGTGGTCGGGGGCGGCACCTACGAGCAGTACTTC. As protein: CASSQVVGGGTYEQYF.

The chain combines TRBV5-6 with TRBJ2-6; the D gene is possibly TRBD1 (6 bases). V lost 2 bases and J 0 bases, leaving 15 bases between the germline ends. CDR3 length equals 18 residues. Germline CDR1 is SGHDT and CDR2 is YYEEEE. In DNA, the CDR3 is TGTGCCAGCAGCTTTATCGGACAGTCCCTCTCTGGGGCCAACGTCCTGACTTTC. This codes for CASSFIGQSLSGANVLTF.

This chain joins TRBV5-1 and TRBJ1-1; D call uncertain. The ends were cut back, 4 bases at V and 0 bases at J, with 16 bases in the middle. The CDR3 has 16 amino acids. From germline, CDR1 is SGHRS and CDR2 YFSETQ. This CDR3 reads CASSPAFHGVNTEAFF. The DNA of the CDR3 is TGCGCCAGCAGCCCAGCCTTCCATGGGGTGAACACTGAAGCTTTCTTT.

This clonotype occurred many times. This chain joins TRBV10-3 and TRBJ2-7; D could derive from TRBD1 or TRBD2 (5 bases each). The CDR3 totals 11 residues. V lost 9 bases and J lost 5, with 11 bases in between. CDR1 ENHRY and CDR2 SYGVKD come from the germline V gene. The CDR3 DNA is TGTGCCATTATGGGGGTTAACGAGCAGTACTTC. This encodes CAIMGVNEQYF.

This clonotype was found many times. V gene TRBV29-1 combines with J gene TRBJ2-3; TRBD1 aligns across 9 bases. The V gene end was trimmed by 4 bases and the J gene end by 3 bases; junction bases not matched to a gene: 8. This CDR3 region has 15 residues. Germline V gene lookup returns CDR1 SQVTM and CDR2 ANQGSEA. CDR3 loop: CSVALPGQGTDTQYF. CDR3 DNA: TGCAGCGTTGCTCTTCCGGGACAGGGTACAGATACGCAGTATTTT.

Details on this clonotype: The conserved closing phenylalanine or tryptophan is absent in this CDR3, likely reflecting a read error. It is unclear where the CDR3 begins or ends on the DNA, so no DNA is shown, and the CDR3 is as TCRdb lists it. The chain employs TRBV5-1 and TRBJ2-7; TRBD2, as called in the table, went unchecked against the DNA. The CDR3 is 12 amino acids in total, end residues counted. CDR1 SGHRS and CDR2 YFSETQ come from the germline V gene. The CDR3 sequence: CASSLDAGPYWI.

The DNA for the CDR3 is TGTGCCAGCAGTGGAGGCGGGCTAGCGGGCTCCTACGAGCAGTACTTC. Protein: CASSGGGLAGSYEQYF. The chain uses TRBV6-1 and TRBJ2-7, with 8 positions matching TRBD2. Germline V gene data show CDR1 as MNHNS and CDR2 as SASEGT. The CDR3 consists of 16 residues. V lost 4 bases to trimming and J lost 0 bases; unmatched junction nucleotides: 8.

This clonotype was detected ten times or more. V usage is TRBV11-3 and J usage is TRBJ1-2; D is possibly TRBD1 (6 bases). V lost 1 base and J lost 5, with 20 bases in between. The germline gives CDR1 SGHNT, CDR2 YENEEA. There are 17 residues in the CDR3. The CDR3 coding sequence is TGTGCCAGCAGCTTAGGAGGAGTGGGGGGGCCGGCATATGGCTACACCTTC. Its protein product is CASSLGGVGGPAYGYTF. Drawing the rest from reference TRBV11-3 and TRBJ1-2, the complete variable domain is EAGVVQSPRYKIIEKKQPVAFWCNPISGHNTLYWYLQNLGQGPELLIRYENEEAVDDSQLPKDRFSAERLKGVDSTLKIQPAELGDSAVYLCASSLGGVGGPAYGYTFGSGTRLTVV.